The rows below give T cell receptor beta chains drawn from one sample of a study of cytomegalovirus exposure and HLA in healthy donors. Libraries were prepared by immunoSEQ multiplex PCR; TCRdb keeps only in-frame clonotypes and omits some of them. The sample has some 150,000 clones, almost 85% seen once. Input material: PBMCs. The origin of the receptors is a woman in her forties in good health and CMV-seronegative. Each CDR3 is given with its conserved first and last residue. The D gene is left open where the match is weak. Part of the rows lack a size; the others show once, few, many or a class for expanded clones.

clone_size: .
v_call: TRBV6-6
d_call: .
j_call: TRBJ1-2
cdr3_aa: CASSDSIVGYTF
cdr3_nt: TGTGCCAGCTCCGACAGCATCGTCGGCTACACCTTC

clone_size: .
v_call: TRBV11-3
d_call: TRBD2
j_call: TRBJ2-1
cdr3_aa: CASSLAPLAGGVYNEQFF
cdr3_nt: TGTGCCAGCAGCTTAGCCCCCCTAGCGGGAGGGGTCTACAATGAGCAGTTCTTC

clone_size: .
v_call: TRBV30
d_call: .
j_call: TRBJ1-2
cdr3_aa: CAWSARTRPYGYTF
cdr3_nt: TGTGCCTGGAGTGCGAGGACTCGGCCGTATGGCTACACCTTC

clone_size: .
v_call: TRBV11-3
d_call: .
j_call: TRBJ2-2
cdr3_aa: CASSLSAWGENTGELFF
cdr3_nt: TGTGCCAGCAGCTTAAGTGCTTGGGGGGAAAACACCGGGGAGCTGTTTTTT

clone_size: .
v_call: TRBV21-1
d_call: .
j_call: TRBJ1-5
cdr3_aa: CASSSRDRVSEPQHF
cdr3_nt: TGTGCCAGCAGCTCCCGGGACAGGGTGTCGGAGCCCCAGCATTTT

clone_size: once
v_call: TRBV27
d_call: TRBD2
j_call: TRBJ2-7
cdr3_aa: CASRMTSGGYEQYF
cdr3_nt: TGTGCCAGCAGGATGACTAGCGGGGGCTACGAGCAGTACTTC

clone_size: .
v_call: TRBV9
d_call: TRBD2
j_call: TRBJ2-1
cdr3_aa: CASSVLGTSGNEQFF
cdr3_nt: TGTGCCAGCAGCGTACTGGGGACTAGTGGTAATGAGCAGTTCTTC

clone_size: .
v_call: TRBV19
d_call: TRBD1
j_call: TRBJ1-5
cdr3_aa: CASSGRDSASNQPQHF
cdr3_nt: TGTGCCAGTAGTGGGCGGGACAGCGCTAGCAATCAGCCCCAGCATTTT

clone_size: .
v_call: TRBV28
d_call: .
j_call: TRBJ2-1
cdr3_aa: CASSQILGGRNEQFF
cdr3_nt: TGTGCCAGCAGCCAGATTCTAGGGGGACGGAATGAGCAGTTCTTC

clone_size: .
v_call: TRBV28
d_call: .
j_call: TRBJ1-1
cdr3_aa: CASSSGWPYSSSWNTEAFF
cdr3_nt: TGTGCCAGCAGTTCAGGGTGGCCGTACAGCTCGTCCTGGAACACTGAAGCTTTCTTT

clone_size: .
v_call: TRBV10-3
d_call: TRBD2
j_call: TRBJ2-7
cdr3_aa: CAIGAAGDSQTYEQYF
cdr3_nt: TGTGCCATCGGCGCCGCGGGAGACTCACAGACCTACGAGCAGTACTTC

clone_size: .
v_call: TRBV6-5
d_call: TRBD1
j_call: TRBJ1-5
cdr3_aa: CASSQQGVRQPQHF
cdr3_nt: TGTGCCAGCAGTCAACAGGGGGTACGTCAGCCCCAGCATTTT

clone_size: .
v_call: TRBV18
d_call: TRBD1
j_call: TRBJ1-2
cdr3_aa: CASSPLGTGRGGYTF
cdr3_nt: TGTGCCAGCTCACCACTAGGGACAGGACGCGGGGGCTACACCTTC

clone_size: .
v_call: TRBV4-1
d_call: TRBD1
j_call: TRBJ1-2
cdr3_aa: CASSQAQGGYPYGYTF
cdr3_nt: TGCGCCAGCAGCCAAGCACAGGGGGGCTATCCCTATGGCTACACCTTC

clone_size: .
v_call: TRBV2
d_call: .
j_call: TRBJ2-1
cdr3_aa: CASALGGLPQGDEQFF
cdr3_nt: TGTGCCAGCGCCCTCGGAGGGCTACCACAAGGGGATGAGCAGTTCTTC

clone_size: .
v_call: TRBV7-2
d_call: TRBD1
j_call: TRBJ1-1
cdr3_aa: CASSQDRDTEAFF
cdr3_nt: TGTGCCAGCAGCCAGGACAGGGACACTGAAGCTTTCTTT

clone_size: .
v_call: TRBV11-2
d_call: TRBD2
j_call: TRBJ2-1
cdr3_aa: CASSLVPGTSGHEQFF
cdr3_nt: TGTGCCAGCAGCTTAGTCCCCGGGACTAGCGGCCATGAGCAGTTCTTC

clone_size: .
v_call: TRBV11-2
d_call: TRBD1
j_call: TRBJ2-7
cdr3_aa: CASSQPGQGGSYEQYF
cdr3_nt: TGTGCCAGCAGCCAACCTGGACAGGGAGGTTCCTACGAGCAGTACTTC

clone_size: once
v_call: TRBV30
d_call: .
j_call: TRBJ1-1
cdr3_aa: CAWSVGGRLEAFF
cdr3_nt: TGTGCCTGGAGTGTAGGAGGGAGGCTTGAAGCTTTCTTT

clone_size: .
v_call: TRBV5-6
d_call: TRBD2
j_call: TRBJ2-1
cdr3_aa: CASSLVGGTSGIIYNEQFF
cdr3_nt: TGTGCCAGCAGCTTGGTAGGGGGGACTAGCGGGATAATCTACAATGAGCAGTTCTTC

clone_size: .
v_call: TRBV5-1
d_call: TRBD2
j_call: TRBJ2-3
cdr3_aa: CASRSSSGRTDTQYF
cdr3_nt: TGCGCCAGCAGATCTTCTAGCGGGAGGACAGATACGCAGTATTTT

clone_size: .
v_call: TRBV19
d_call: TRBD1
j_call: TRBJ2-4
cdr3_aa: CASIVLDRETAKNIQYF
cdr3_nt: TGTGCCAGTATCGTGTTGGACAGGGAGACAGCCAAAAACATTCAGTACTTC

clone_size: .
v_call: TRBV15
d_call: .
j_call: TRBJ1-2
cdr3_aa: CATSRDSGGAGGYTF
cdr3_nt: TGTGCCACCAGCAGAGATTCGGGGGGAGCGGGTGGCTACACCTTC

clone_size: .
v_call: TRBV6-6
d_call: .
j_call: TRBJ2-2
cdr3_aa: CASGSGRGELFF
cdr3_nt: TGTGCCAGCGGATCAGGGCGCGGGGAGCTGTTTTTT

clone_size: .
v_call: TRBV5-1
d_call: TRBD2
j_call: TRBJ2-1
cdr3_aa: CASSLVRASGSSYNEQFF
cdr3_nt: TGCGCCAGCAGCTTGGTAAGGGCTAGCGGGAGCTCCTACAATGAGCAGTTCTTC

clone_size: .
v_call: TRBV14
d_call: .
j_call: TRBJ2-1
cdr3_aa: CASSLSGPYNEQFF
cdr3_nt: TGTGCCAGCAGTTTGAGCGGGCCTTACAATGAGCAGTTCTTC

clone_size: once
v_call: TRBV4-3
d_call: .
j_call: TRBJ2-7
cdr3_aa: CASSQAALSSYEQYF
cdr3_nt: TGCGCCAGCAGCCAAGCCGCCCTAAGCTCCTACGAGCAGTACTTC

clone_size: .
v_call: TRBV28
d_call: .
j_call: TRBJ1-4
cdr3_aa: CASTIGGAGGKLFF
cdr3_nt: TGTGCCAGCACCATCGGGGGGGCGGGAGGAAAACTGTTTTTT

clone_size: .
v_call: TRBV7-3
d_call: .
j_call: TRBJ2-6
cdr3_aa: CASSQGSGANVLTF
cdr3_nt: TGTGCCAGCAGCCAGGGCTCTGGGGCCAACGTCCTGACTTTC

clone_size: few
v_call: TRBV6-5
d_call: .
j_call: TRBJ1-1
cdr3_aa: CASTKGTIMNTEAFF
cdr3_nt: TGTGCCAGCACCAAAGGGACAATCATGAACACTGAAGCTTTCTTT

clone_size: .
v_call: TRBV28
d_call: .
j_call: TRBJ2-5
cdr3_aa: CASSQTQETQYF
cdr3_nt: TGTGCCAGCAGCCAAACTCAAGAGACCCAGTACTTC

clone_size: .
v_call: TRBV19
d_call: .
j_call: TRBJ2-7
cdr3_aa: CASSIGTEVEQYF
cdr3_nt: TGTGCCAGTAGTATAGGGACAGAGGTCGAGCAGTACTTC

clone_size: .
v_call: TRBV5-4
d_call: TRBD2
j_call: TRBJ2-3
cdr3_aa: CASKDASGKDTQYF
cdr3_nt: TGTGCCAGCAAGGACGCGAGCGGGAAAGATACGCAGTATTTT

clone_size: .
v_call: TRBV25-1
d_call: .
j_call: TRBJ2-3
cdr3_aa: CASSVASSDTQYF
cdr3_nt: TGTGCCAGCAGTGTTGCTAGCTCGGATACGCAGTATTTT

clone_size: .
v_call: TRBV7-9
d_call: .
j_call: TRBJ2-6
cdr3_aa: CASSLIWDSALSGANVLTF
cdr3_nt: TGTGCCAGCAGCTTAATTTGGGACTCCGCTCTCTCTGGGGCCAACGTCCTGACTTTC

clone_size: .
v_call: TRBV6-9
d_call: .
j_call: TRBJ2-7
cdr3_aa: CASSSHSLLDPYEQYF
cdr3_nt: TGTGCCAGCAGTTCGCACAGCCTCCTCGACCCCTACGAGCAGTACTTC

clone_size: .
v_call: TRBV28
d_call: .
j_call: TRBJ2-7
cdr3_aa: CASSLHQVGQVEQYF
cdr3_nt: TGTGCCAGCAGTTTACATCAGGTTGGGCAGGTCGAGCAGTACTTC

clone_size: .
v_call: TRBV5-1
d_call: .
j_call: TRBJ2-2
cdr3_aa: CASSEQGGVNTGELFF
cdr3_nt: TGCGCCAGCAGCGAACAGGGGGGGGTGAACACCGGGGAGCTGTTTTTT